This T cell receptor (beta chain) comes out of a study of T-cell reconstitution after alpha-beta-depleted transplantation in children (dated by TCRdb to the mid-2010s). The study in broad terms: Using TCR repertoire profiling, the study followed T-cell immune reconstitution in a quantitative way in children after TCRalphabeta/CD19-depleted allogeneic hematopoietic cell transplantation.

According to the germline V gene, CDR1 reads SGHRS and CDR2 reads YFSETQ. V trim: 4 bases; J trim: 4 bases; unmatched bases: 10. The CDR3 sequence holds 16 residues, the cysteine and phenylalanine included. The read is trimmed to its CDR3 DNA, 48 bases read in frame from base 1. In regard to this clonotype: Its specific antigen is unknown. Base-call qualities are not available, and no considerably larger clone is one nucleotide away.

Library construction relied on PCR. Sequencer: Illumina HiSeq 2500. To normalize quantification of the TCRbeta repertoire, the TCR libraries were built with molecular barcoding that relied on unique molecular identifiers. Through fastp at Q25 and MiXCR, TCRdb rebuilt clones from the public reads, retaining in-frame beta chains. Entries are consolidated by CDR3 protein sequence, retaining the most common genes and DNA. Across this sample there are some 290,000 distinct CDR3 sequences, with approximately 9.6% seen only once. About a tenth of the sample is held by the ten biggest clonotypes. The sequence is built from TRBV5-1 and TRBJ1-4, and 7 junction bases match TRBD1. The receptor was derived from a human donor who donated a stem cell graft to a child with SCID. Sequencing used PBMCs from the stem cell graft donor, obtained from the stem cell graft. The DNA is TGCGCCAGCAGCCATCGCCGGGACAGTCTTAATGAAAAACTGTTTTTT. Its translation is CASSHRRDSLNEKLFF. The entire variable domain, with the stretches around the CDR3 drawn from the reference TRBV5-1 and TRBJ1-4 proteins, is KAGVTQTPRYLIKTRGQQVTLSCSPISGHRSVSWYQQTPGQGLQFLFEYFSETQRNKGNFPGRFSGRQFSNSRSEMNVSTLELGDSALYLCASSHRRDSLNEKLFFGSGTQLSVL.